One T cell receptor beta chain is described in this entry. Its specificity is not known. At the deep level, the assay was run. Clones were read by immunoSEQ multiplex PCR, and TCRdb kept only the in-frame ones, dropping some. The top ten clones hold 0.11% of a sample with about 650,000 clones, just under 97% of them seen once. Terminally differentiated effector memory CD45RA+ cells were excluded by CCR7 positive selection of CD45RO-negative cells. Germline V gives CDR1 MGHRA, CDR2 YSYEKL. The CDR3 length is 15 residues. V gave up 4 bases and J gave up 0 bases, with 10 bases separating them. This entry belongs to a study of shared clonotypes between healthy human individuals. About the study: Each donor had three CD4 naive, three CD4 memory, two CD8 naive and one CD8 memory plate.

Study-wide results and limits: Sampling covered blood only; tissue repertoires likely differ. Larger richness was generally estimated for naive than memory subsets.

This rearrangement joins TRBV4-1 to TRBJ2-1; D uncertain. The sequencing sample was made of naive CD8+ T cells sorted from blood. The TCR sequence derives from a woman aged 25 to 39 in good health. CDR3 DNA sequence: TGCGCCAGCAGCCTAGAGGCCCGCTCCTACAATGAGCAGTTCTTC. Amino acids: CASSLEARSYNEQFF.